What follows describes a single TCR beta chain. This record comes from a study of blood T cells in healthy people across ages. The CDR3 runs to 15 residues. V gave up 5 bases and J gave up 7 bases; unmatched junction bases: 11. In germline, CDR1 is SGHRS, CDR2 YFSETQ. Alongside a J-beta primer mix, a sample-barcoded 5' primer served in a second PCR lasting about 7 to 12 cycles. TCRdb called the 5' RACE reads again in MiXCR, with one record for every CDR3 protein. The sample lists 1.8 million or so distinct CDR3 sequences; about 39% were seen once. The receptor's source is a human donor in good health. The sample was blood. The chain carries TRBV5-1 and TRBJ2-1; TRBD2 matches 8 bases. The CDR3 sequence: CASSNGGAMYNEQFF. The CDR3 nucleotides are TGCGCCAGCAGTAACGGGGGGGCGATGTATAATGAGCAGTTCTTC.